These T cell receptor beta chains were read from a single sample in a study of radiation and T cells in renal cell carcinoma. Using immunoSEQ multiplex PCR, the repertoire was profiled, and TCRdb retains in-frame clones only, with some absent. The data contain 120,000 to 150,000 clones, roughly 90% of them singletons. The sample in question was blood, obtained from a patient whose treatment included radiotherapy and nephrectomy. The receptor source for this set is a woman between 70 and 85 years old with renal cell carcinoma. Both conserved end residues are part of each CDR3. Size tells how often a clone was seen (once, few, many) or the class of an expanded clone, and some rows leave it out.

CASSVRETQYF | TRBV2 | - | 11
CASSPRQRSTDTQYF | TRBV27 | - | 15
CASSYTQKSSGNTIYF | TRBV6-5 | - | 16
CASRTSGNSNQPQHF | TRBV6-5 | - | 15
CAWSTGRDQPQHF | TRBV30 | - | 13
CASSIRDTQYF | TRBV19 | - | 11
CASRQRGSGELFF | TRBV6-5 | - | 13
CASSITSGRTGELFF | TRBV19 | - | 15
CASSRGLAAYNEQFF | TRBV11-3 | - | 15
CASSLAGRREEKLFF | TRBV5-1 | - | 15
CASSIVTAGGRPTYQETQYF | TRBV19 | - | 20
CASSSQDSFYGYTF | TRBV7-9 | - | 14
CASSLGTGNMNTEAFF | TRBV28 | once | 16
CASSIDRDRNSPLHF | TRBV19 | - | 15
CASSQLSWDRKYF | TRBV7-3 | - | 13
CASSLEIRGRGTEAFF | TRBV11-2 | - | 16
CAWAGGGITEAFF | TRBV30 | - | 13
CATSTGTRNTGELFF | TRBV15 | - | 15